Listed below are T cell receptor beta chains from one sample, sequenced in a study of OX40 agonist ivuxolimab in advanced cancers. Generated by immunoSEQ multiplex PCR, the TCRdb table keeps only in-frame clones and is missing some. Counted here are some 60,000 clones, approximately 82% occurring once; the ten biggest clones make up 4% to 5.5%. Sequences were derived from CD4+ or CD8+ T cells sorted from blood, sampled in a trial of the OX40 agonist ivuxolimab. The source of these receptors is an adult with an advanced solid tumor such as melanoma, head and neck, liver or kidney cancer. CDR3s include the opening cysteine and the closing phenylalanine or tryptophan. The D gene is left open where the match is weak. Some rows mark clone size as missing; the rest say once, few, many or name a class of expanded clone.

clone size,D gene,J gene,CDR3 length,V gene,CDR3 protein,CDR3 DNA
-,TRBD1,TRBJ1-2,15,TRBV15,CATSRSSTGGYGYTF,TGTGCCACCAGCAGAAGTTCAACAGGGGGGTATGGCTACACCTTC
-,-,TRBJ1-5,15,TRBV25-1,CASSGFAGGNQPQHF,TGTGCCAGCAGTGGTTTTGCAGGGGGCAATCAGCCCCAGCATTTT
-,TRBD1,TRBJ1-1,15,TRBV6-1,CASSGGTGGHTEAFF,TGTGCCAGCAGTGGTGGGACAGGGGGTCACACTGAAGCTTTCTTT
few,-,TRBJ1-5,15,TRBV19,CASSPGAGGNQPQHF,TGTGCCAGTAGTCCAGGGGCAGGGGGCAATCAGCCCCAGCATTTT
-,TRBD1,TRBJ1-5,15,TRBV5-5,CASSLGTGAGQPQHF,TGTGCCAGCAGCTTGGGGACAGGGGCCGGTCAGCCCCAGCATTTT
-,-,TRBJ1-3,17,TRBV18,CASSPSPLQTSGNTIYF,TGTGCCAGCTCTCCGTCACCCCTACAAACCTCTGGAAACACCATATATTTT
-,-,TRBJ2-2,15,TRBV2,CASSEGGPGTGELFF,TGTGCCAGCAGCGAAGGGGGTCCCGGGACCGGGGAGCTGTTTTTT
-,-,TRBJ1-2,14,TRBV15,CATSRDLGTYGYTF,TGTGCCACCAGCAGAGATTTGGGAACGTATGGCTACACCTTC
-,-,TRBJ2-3,15,TRBV6-6,CASRPGLLITDTQYF,TGTGCCAGCAGACCGGGACTGCTAATCACAGATACGCAGTATTTT
-,-,TRBJ2-5,15,TRBV7-6,CASSRVFRGQETQYF,TGTGCCAGCAGTCGAGTCTTCAGGGGCCAAGAGACCCAGTACTTC
-,-,TRBJ2-7,12,TRBV5-1,CASSLGTYEQYF,TGCGCCAGCAGCCTGGGTACCTACGAGCAGTACTTC
-,TRBD1,TRBJ1-2,13,TRBV11-2,CASSLAQGAGYTF,TGTGCCAGCAGCTTAGCCCAGGGGGCTGGCTACACCTTC
few,-,TRBJ1-4,14,TRBV7-2,CASSPRYGVEKLFF,TGTGCCAGCAGCCCCCGGTACGGGGTCGAAAAACTGTTTTTT
-,-,TRBJ1-1,12,TRBV19,CATRRGTTEAFF,TGTGCCACCCGGAGGGGTACCACTGAAGCTTTCTTT
few,-,TRBJ2-1,17,TRBV1,CTSSQEVDDTSYNEQFF,TGCACCAGCAGCCAAGAAGTAGACGATACCTCCTACAATGAGCAGTTCTTC
-,-,TRBJ1-5,14,TRBV9,CASSGGGLAQPQHF,TGTGCCAGCAGCGGTGGGGGGCTTGCTCAGCCCCAGCATTTT
-,TRBD1,TRBJ2-2,16,TRBV4-1,CASSKVRDSYTGELFF,TGCGCCAGCAGCAAGGTCCGGGACAGCTACACCGGGGAGCTGTTTTTT
-,-,TRBJ2-5,14,TRBV7-9,CASSLGTAQETQYF,TGTGCCAGCAGCTTAGGGACAGCCCAAGAGACCCAGTACTTC
-,-,TRBJ2-2,15,TRBV7-2,CASSFARGSTGELFF,TGTGCCAGCAGCTTCGCGCGGGGCTCCACCGGGGAGCTGTTTTTT
-,-,TRBJ2-6,16,TRBV19,CASSTGQSSGANVLTF,TGTGCCAGTAGTACAGGACAGAGCTCTGGGGCCAACGTCCTGACTTTC
-,-,TRBJ1-5,13,TRBV18,CASSLESNQPQHF,TGTGCCAGCTCACTCGAGTCCAATCAGCCCCAGCATTTT
-,-,TRBJ1-4,14,TRBV30,CAWKTGSKGEKLFF,TGTGCCTGGAAAACAGGGTCAAAGGGGGAAAAACTGTTTTTT
once,-,TRBJ1-5,14,TRBV2,CASGSSGRDQPQHF,TGTGCCAGCGGTAGCAGTGGGAGGGATCAGCCCCAGCATTTT
-,-,TRBJ2-7,14,TRBV28,CASSLAQGAYEQYF,TGTGCCAGCAGTTTAGCTCAGGGTGCGTACGAGCAGTACTTC
-,-,TRBJ1-5,16,TRBV30,CAWSVGGQMRSQPQHF,TGTGCCTGGAGTGTGGGGGGACAAATGAGGAGTCAGCCCCAGCATTTT
-,-,TRBJ2-1,18,TRBV5-6,CASSLAGWGEGTQNEQFF,TGTGCCAGCAGCTTGGCCGGCTGGGGCGAGGGGACACAAAATGAGCAGTTCTTC
-,TRBD1,TRBJ2-7,13,TRBV29-1,CSVRDRDRGEQYF,TGCAGCGTTCGTGACAGGGACCGAGGAGAGCAGTACTTC
-,TRBD2,TRBJ2-3,14,TRBV29-1,CSAEREPRGDTQYF,TGCAGCGCTGAGCGGGAGCCCCGTGGGGATACGCAGTATTTT
-,-,TRBJ2-2,15,TRBV5-5,CASSLPVQGTGELFF,TGTGCCAGCAGCTTGCCAGTGCAGGGAACCGGGGAGCTGTTTTTT
-,-,TRBJ2-1,16,TRBV4-1,CASSLRTAPGNNEQFF,TGCGCCAGCAGCCTCCGGACTGCCCCTGGGAACAATGAGCAGTTCTTC
-,TRBD1,TRBJ2-4,15,TRBV6-6,CASSTGQGFKNIQYF,TGTGCCAGCAGTACGGGACAGGGGTTCAAAAACATTCAGTACTTC
-,-,TRBJ2-7,13,TRBV7-9,CASSPEGAGEQYF,TGTGCCAGCAGCCCTGAAGGGGCCGGGGAGCAGTACTTC
once,-,TRBJ1-2,13,TRBV18,CASSPRQNYGYTF,TGTGCCAGCTCACCACGACAGAACTATGGCTACACCTTC
-,-,TRBJ1-2,14,TRBV28,CASSPPRVDRGYTF,TGTGCCAGCAGTCCACCCAGGGTAGACCGGGGCTACACCTTC
few,-,TRBJ1-6,13,TRBV21-1,CASSKGPDSPLHF,TGTGCCAGCAGCAAAGGGCCGGATTCACCCCTCCACTTT
-,TRBD1,TRBJ1-6,15,TRBV28,CASSPTGVGGSPLHF,TGTGCCAGCAGCCCTACAGGGGTGGGTGGTTCACCCCTCCACTTT
-,-,TRBJ2-5,16,TRBV5-1,CASRFGQGRVGETQYF,TGCGCCAGCAGATTCGGGCAGGGGAGAGTGGGAGAGACCCAGTACTTC
-,-,TRBJ2-3,14,TRBV6-5,CASSYLGVTDTQYF,TGTGCCAGCAGTTACCTCGGGGTCACAGATACGCAGTATTTT
-,TRBD1,TRBJ1-2,14,TRBV30,CAWSAGGSDYGYTF,TGTGCCTGGAGCGCAGGGGGGTCTGACTATGGCTACACCTTC
-,-,TRBJ2-7,14,TRBV27,CASRPGRSIYEQYF,TGTGCCAGCAGACCGGGACGGAGTATCTACGAGCAGTACTTC
-,TRBD1,TRBJ2-4,15,TRBV28,CASSPRGQGINIQYF,TGTGCCAGCAGTCCCCGCGGACAGGGAATAAACATTCAGTACTTC
-,-,TRBJ2-7,11,TRBV28,CASSFEDAQYF,TGTGCCAGCAGTTTCGAAGATGCGCAGTACTTC
-,-,TRBJ2-5,13,TRBV14,CASSTYYQETQYF,TGTGCCAGCAGCACCTACTATCAAGAGACCCAGTACTTC
few,-,TRBJ1-4,15,TRBV2,CASSRAQNSNEKLFF,TGTGCCAGCTCCCGGGCTCAAAATTCTAATGAAAAACTGTTTTTT
-,-,TRBJ2-2,14,TRBV6-1,CASSTTDGRGELFF,TGTGCCAGCAGTACGACTGACGGACGCGGGGAGCTGTTTTTT
few,-,TRBJ2-7,13,TRBV27,CASSYWGRDEQYF,TGTGCCAGCAGCTACTGGGGTCGGGACGAGCAGTACTTC